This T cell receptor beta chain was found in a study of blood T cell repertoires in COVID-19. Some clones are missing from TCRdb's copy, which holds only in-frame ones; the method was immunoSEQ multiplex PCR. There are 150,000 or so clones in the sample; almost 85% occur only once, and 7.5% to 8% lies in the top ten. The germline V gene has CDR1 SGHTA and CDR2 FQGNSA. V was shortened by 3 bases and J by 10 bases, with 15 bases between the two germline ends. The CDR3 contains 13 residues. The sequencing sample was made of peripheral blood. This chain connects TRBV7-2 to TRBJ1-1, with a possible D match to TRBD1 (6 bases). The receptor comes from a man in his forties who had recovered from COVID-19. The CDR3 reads CASSLVDRRLAFF. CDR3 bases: TGTGCCAGCAGCTTGGTGGACAGACGACTAGCTTTCTTT.